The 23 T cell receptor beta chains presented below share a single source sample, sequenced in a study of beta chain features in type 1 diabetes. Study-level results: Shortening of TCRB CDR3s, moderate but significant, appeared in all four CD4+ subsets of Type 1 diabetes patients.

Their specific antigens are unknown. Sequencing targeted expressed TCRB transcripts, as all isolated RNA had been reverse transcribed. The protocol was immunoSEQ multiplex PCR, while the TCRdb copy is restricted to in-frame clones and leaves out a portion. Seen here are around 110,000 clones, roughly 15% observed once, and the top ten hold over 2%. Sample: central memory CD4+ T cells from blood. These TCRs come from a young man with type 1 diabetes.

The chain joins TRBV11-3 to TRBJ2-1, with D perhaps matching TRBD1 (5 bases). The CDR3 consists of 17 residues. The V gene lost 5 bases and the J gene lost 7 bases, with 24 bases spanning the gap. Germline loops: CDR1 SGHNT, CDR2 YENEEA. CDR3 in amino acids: CASSPRTPLLVYNEQFF. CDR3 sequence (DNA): TGTGCCAGCAGCCCACGGACACCTCTCCTCGTGTATAATGAGCAGTTCTTC.

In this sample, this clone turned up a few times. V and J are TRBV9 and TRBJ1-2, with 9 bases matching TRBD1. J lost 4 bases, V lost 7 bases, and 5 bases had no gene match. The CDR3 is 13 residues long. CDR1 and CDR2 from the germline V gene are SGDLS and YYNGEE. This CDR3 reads CASGDRATYGYTF. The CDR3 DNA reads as TGTGCCAGCGGGGACAGGGCAACCTATGGCTACACCTTC.

CDR3 in amino acids: CASSLVAEKLFF. The CDR3 nucleotides are TGTGCCAGCAGCTTAGTGGCTGAGAAACTGTTTTTT. The J gene is TRBJ1-4, the V gene TRBV7-9, with D uncertain. Trimming removed 1 base from V and 11 bases from J, with 8 bases in between. The CDR3 has 12 amino acids. Looked up from germline, CDR1 is SEHNR and CDR2 is FQNEAQ (reference sequence). The whole variable domain, filled in from reference TRBV7-9 and TRBJ1-4, reads DTGVSQNPRHKITKRGQNVTFRCDPISEHNRLYWYRQTLGQGPEFLTYFQNEAQLEKSRLLSDRFSAERPKGSFSTLEIQRTEQGDSAMYLCASSLVAEKLFFGSGTQLSVL.

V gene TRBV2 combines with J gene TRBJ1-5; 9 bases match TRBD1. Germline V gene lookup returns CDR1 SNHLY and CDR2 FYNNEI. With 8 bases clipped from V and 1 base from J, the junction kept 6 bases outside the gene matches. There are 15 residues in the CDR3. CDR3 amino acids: CASSWDRASNQPQHF. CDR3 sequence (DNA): TGTGCCAGCTCGTGGGACAGGGCAAGCAATCAGCCCCAGCATTTT.

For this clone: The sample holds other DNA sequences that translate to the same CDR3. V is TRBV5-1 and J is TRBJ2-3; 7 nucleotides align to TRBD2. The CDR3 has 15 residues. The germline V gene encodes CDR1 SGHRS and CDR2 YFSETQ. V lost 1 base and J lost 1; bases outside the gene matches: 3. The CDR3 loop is CASSLLAGGTDTQYF. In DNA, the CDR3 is TGCGCCAGCAGCTTGCTTGCGGGGGGCACAGATACGCAGTATTTT. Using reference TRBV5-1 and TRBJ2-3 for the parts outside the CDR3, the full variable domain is KAGVTQTPRYLIKTRGQQVTLSCSPISGHRSVSWYQQTPGQGLQFLFEYFSETQRNKGNFPGRFSGRQFSNSRSEMNVSTLELGDSALYLCASSLLAGGTDTQYFGPGTRLTVL.

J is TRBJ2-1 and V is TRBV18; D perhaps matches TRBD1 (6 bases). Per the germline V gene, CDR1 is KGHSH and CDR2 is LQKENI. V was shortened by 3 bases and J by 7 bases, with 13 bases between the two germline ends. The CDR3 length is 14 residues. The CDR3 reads CASSPTQGWNEQFF. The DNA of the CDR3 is TGTGCCAGCTCACCTACGCAGGGGTGGAATGAGCAGTTCTTC.

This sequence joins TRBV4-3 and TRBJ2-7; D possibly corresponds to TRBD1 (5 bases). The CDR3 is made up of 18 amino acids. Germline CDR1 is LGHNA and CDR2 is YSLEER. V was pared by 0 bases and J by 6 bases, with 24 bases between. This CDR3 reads CASSQDLVTAPILGEQYF. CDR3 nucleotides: TGCGCCAGCAGCCAAGATTTGGTGACAGCCCCCATTCTAGGCGAGCAGTACTTC.

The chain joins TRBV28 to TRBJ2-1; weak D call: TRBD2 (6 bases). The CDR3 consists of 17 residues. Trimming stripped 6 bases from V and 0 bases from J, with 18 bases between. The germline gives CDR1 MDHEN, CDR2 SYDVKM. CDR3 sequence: CASSDTWGVGSYNEQFF. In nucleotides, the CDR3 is TGTGCCAGCAGCGATACATGGGGGGTTGGCTCCTACAATGAGCAGTTCTTC.

CDR3 sequence reads: CASSLTGYNEQFF. Here the CDR3 DNA reads TGTGCCAGCAGCCTGACAGGTTACAATGAGCAGTTCTTC. The chain combines TRBV7-8 with TRBJ2-1; TRBD1 might be the D (6 bases). Germline values: CDR1 SGHVS, CDR2 FQNEAQ. Trimming pared 5 bases from V and 4 bases from J, leaving 9 bases between. This CDR3 region has 13 residues.

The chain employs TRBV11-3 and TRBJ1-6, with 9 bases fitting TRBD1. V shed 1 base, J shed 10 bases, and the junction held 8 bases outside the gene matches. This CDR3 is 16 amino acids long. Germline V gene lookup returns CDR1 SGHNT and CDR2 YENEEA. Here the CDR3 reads CASSLGTGQGGSPLHF. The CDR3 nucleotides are TGTGCCAGCAGCTTAGGAACGGGACAGGGAGGCTCACCCCTCCACTTT.

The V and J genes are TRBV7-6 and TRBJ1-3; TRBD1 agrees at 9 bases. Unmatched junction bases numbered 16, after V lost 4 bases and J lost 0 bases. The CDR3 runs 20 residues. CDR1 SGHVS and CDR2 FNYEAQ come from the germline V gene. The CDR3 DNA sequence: TGTGCCAGCAGCTCATTACCATGGACAGGGGTCCGGAACTCTGGAAACACCATATATTTT. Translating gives CASSSLPWTGVRNSGNTIYF.

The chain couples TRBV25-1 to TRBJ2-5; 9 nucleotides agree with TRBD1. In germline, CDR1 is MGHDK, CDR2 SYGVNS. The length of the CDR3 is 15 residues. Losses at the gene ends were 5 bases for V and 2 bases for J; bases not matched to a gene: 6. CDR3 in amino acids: CASSNLGQGQETQYF. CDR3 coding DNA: TGTGCCAGCAGTAATTTAGGACAGGGGCAAGAGACCCAGTACTTC.

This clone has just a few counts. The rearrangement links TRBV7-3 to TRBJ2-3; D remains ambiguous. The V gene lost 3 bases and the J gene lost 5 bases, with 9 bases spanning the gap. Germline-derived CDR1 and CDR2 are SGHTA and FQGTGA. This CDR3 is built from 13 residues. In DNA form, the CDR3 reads TGTGCCAGCAGCTTCGTCCCCTTAGATACGCAGTATTTT. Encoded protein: CASSFVPLDTQYF.

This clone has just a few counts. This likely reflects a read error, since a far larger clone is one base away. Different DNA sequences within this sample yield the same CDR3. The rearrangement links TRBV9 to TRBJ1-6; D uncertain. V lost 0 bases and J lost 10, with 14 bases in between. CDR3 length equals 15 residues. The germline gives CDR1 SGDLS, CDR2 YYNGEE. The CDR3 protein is CASSVEGVGGSPLHF. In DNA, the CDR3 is TGTGCCAGCAGCGTAGAGGGTGTAGGAGGATCACCCCTCCACTTT.

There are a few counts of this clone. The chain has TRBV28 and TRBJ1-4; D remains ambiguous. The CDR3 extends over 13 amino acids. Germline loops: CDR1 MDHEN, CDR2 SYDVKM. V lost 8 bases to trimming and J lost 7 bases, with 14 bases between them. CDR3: CASRTTLGEKLFF. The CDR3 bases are TGTGCCAGCCGCACTACCCTCGGTGAAAAACTGTTTTTT.

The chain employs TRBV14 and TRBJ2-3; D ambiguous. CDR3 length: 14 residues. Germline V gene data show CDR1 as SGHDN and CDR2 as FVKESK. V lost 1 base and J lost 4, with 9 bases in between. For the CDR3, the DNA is TGTGCCAGCAGCCAAGGGCCAATGGCAGATACGCAGTATTTT. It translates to CASSQGPMADTQYF. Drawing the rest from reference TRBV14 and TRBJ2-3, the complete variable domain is EAGVTQFPSHSVIEKGQTVTLRCDPISGHDNLYWYRRVMGKEIKFLLHFVKESKQDESGMPNNRFLAERTGGTYSTLKVQPAELEDSGVYFCASSQGPMADTQYFGPGTRLTVL.

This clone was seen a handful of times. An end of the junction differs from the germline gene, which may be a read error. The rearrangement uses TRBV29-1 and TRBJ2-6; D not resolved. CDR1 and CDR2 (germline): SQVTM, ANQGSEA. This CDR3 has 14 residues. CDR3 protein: CSVEVSSGANVLTF. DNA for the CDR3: TGCAGCGTGGAAGTCAGCTCTGGGGCCAACGTCCTGACTTTC.

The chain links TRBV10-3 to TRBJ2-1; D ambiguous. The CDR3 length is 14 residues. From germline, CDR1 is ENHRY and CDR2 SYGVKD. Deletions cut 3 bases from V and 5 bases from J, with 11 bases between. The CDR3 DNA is TGTGCCATCAGTGATAGGATGTACAACAATGAGCAGTTCTTC. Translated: CAISDRMYNNEQFF.

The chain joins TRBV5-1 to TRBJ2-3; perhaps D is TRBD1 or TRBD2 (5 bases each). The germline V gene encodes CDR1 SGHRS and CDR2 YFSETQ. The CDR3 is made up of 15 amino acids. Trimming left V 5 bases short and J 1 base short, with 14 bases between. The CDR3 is CASRWGGLGTDTQYF. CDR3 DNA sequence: TGCGCCAGCAGATGGGGCGGGTTGGGCACAGATACGCAGTATTTT.

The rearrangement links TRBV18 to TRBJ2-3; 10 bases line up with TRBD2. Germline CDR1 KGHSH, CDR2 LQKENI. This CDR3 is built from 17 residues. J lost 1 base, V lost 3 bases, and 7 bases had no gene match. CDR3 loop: CASSPITGTSGTDTQYF. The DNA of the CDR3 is TGTGCCAGCTCACCGATTACCGGGACTAGCGGCACAGATACGCAGTATTTT.

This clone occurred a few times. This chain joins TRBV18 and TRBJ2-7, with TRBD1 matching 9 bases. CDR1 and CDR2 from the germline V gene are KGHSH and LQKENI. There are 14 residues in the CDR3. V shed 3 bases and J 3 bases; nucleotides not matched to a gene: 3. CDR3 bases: TGTGCCAGCTCACCCTCGGGACAGGGCTACGAGCAGTACTTC. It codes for CASSPSGQGYEQYF.

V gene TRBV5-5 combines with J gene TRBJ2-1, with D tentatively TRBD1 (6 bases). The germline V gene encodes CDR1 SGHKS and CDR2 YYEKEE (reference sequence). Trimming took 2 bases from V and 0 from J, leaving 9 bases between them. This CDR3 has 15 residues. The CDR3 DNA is TGTGCCAGCAGCTTAACAGGGAGCTCCTACAATGAGCAGTTCTTC. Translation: CASSLTGSSYNEQFF.

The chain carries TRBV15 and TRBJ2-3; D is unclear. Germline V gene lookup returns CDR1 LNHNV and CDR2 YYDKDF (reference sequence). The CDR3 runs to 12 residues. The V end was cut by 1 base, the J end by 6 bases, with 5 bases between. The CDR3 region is CATSRGMDTQYF. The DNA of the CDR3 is TGTGCCACCAGCAGAGGAATGGATACGCAGTATTTT.